The rows below give T cell receptor beta chains drawn from one sample of a study of OX40 agonist ivuxolimab in advanced cancers. Here immunoSEQ multiplex PCR was the method, and the copy in TCRdb shows in-frame clones only, minus some. The sample comprises about 23,000 clones, approximately 86% of which are singletons, and more than 6.5% rests with the top ten. This specimen was CD4+ or CD8+ T cells sorted from blood, taken in a trial of the OX40 agonist ivuxolimab. The receptors shown here come from an adult with an advanced solid tumor such as melanoma, head and neck, liver or kidney cancer. Each CDR3 is given with its conserved first and last residue. A D gene is named only where the DNA matches it firmly. Not every row has a clone size; where given, it reads once, few, many or a size class.

size: -
V: TRBV7-6
D: -
J: TRBJ2-1
CDR3: CASSWASGDYNEQFF
DNA: TGTGCCAGCAGCTGGGCGTCGGGGGACTACAATGAGCAGTTCTTC

size: -
V: TRBV14
D: -
J: TRBJ1-2
CDR3: CASSQAQRNYGYTF
DNA: TGTGCCAGCAGCCAAGCGCAGAGAAACTATGGCTACACCTTC

size: medium-sized
V: TRBV7-9
D: TRBD1
J: TRBJ1-2
CDR3: CASSLGDSNTGYTF
DNA: TGTGCCAGCAGCTTAGGGGACAGTAATACTGGCTACACCTTC

size: -
V: TRBV5-1
D: -
J: TRBJ2-7
CDR3: CASSFRGREHEQYF
DNA: TGCGCCAGCAGCTTCAGGGGCAGGGAGCACGAGCAGTACTTC

size: -
V: TRBV28
D: -
J: TRBJ1-2
CDR3: CASSPTGARGYTF
DNA: TGTGCCAGCAGTCCAACGGGAGCGCGGGGCTACACCTTC

size: -
V: TRBV29-1
D: -
J: TRBJ1-1
CDR3: CSTGGGPTEAFF
DNA: TGCAGCACCGGGGGGGGACCCACTGAAGCTTTCTTT

size: -
V: TRBV9
D: -
J: TRBJ1-2
CDR3: CASGQTNYGYTF
DNA: TGTGCCAGCGGACAGACAAACTATGGCTACACCTTC

size: -
V: TRBV13
D: -
J: TRBJ1-1
CDR3: CASSFSLGGSTEAFF
DNA: TGTGCCAGCAGCTTCTCTCTAGGGGGAAGCACTGAAGCTTTCTTT

size: -
V: TRBV23-1
D: TRBD1
J: TRBJ1-2
CDR3: CASSQNRGQGPPYTF
DNA: TGCGCCAGCAGTCAAAACCGGGGACAGGGTCCTCCCTACACCTTC

size: -
V: TRBV27
D: TRBD2
J: TRBJ2-1
CDR3: CASSYSGGGYNEQFF
DNA: TGTGCCAGCAGTTATAGCGGGGGGGGGTACAATGAGCAGTTCTTC

size: -
V: TRBV7-2
D: TRBD1
J: TRBJ1-4
CDR3: CASSLTGGSTNEKLFF
DNA: TGTGCCAGCAGCTTAACAGGGGGCTCAACTAATGAAAAACTGTTTTTT

size: -
V: TRBV9
D: -
J: TRBJ2-1
CDR3: CASTVGRDPITTYNEQFF
DNA: TGTGCCAGCACCGTCGGCCGGGACCCCATCACCACCTACAATGAGCAGTTCTTC

size: -
V: TRBV9
D: -
J: TRBJ2-5
CDR3: CASSVVGSLQETQYF
DNA: TGTGCCAGCAGCGTAGTAGGCAGTCTCCAAGAGACCCAGTACTTC